Shown below are 25 T cell receptor beta chains from a single sample sequenced in a study of OX40 agonist ivuxolimab in advanced cancers. The library relied on the immunoSEQ multiplex PCR assay. TCRdb took this table from immuneACCESS and kept in-frame rearrangements with V and J called. Such tables lack part of the clones; where checked against another copy, unresolved V genes explain under half of the gap, and the rest is unexplained. The sample table lists around 70,000 clones, roughly 84% of them with a count of one. The ten most abundant clones make up roughly 7.1% of the sample. The material sequenced was CD4+ or CD8+ T cells sorted from blood, taken in a trial of the OX40 agonist ivuxolimab. The receptor set was obtained from an adult with an advanced solid tumor such as melanoma, head and neck, liver or kidney cancer.

This chain joins TRBV4-2 and TRBJ2-2, with D uncertain. In germline, CDR1 is LGHNA, CDR2 YNFKEQ. V lost 4 bases to trimming and J lost 10 bases, with 16 bases between them. CDR3 length: 14 residues. The CDR3 DNA reads TGTGCCAGCAGCCGCCGGGCCCCGGGCGAGGAGCTGTTTTTT. Protein: CASSRRAPGEELFF.

V usage is TRBV27 and J usage is TRBJ1-5; 10 bases are shared with TRBD1. The germline V gene has CDR1 MNHEY and CDR2 SMNVEV (reference sequence). There are 16 residues in the CDR3. V lost 8 bases to trimming and J lost 5 bases; unmatched junction nucleotides: 12. The CDR3 DNA follows: TGTGCCAGCTCTGATGCCCGGACAGGGGGAGATCAGCCCCAGCATTTT. Translation gives CASSDARTGGDQPQHF.

This rearrangement joins TRBV6-5 to TRBJ2-7; no clear D. Germline CDR1 MNHEY, CDR2 SVGAGI. The CDR3 runs 12 residues. Trimming took 0 bases from V and 6 from J, leaving 6 bases between them. The CDR3 loop reads CASSYSKGEQYF. In nucleotides, the CDR3 is TGTGCCAGCAGTTACTCGAAGGGCGAGCAGTACTTC.

V and J are TRBV5-8 and TRBJ2-2; TRBD2 matches 7 bases. The length of the CDR3 is 15 residues. V was clipped by 1 base and J by 4 bases; unmatched bases: 4. CDR1 and CDR2 (germline): SGHTS, YDEGEE. In DNA, the CDR3 is TGTGCCAGCAGCTTGAGGCTAGCGGCCACCGGGGAGCTGTTTTTT. Its translation: CASSLRLAATGELFF. The whole variable domain, remainder taken from reference TRBV5-8 and TRBJ2-2, is EAGVTQSPTHLIKTRGQQATLRCSPISGHTSVYWYQQALGLGLQFLLWYDEGEERNRGNFPPRFSGRQFPNYSSELNVNALELEDSALYLCASSLRLAATGELFFGEGSRLTVL.

The V gene is TRBV28, the J gene TRBJ1-2; the D is unclear. The ends were cut back, 3 bases at V and 8 bases at J, with 10 bases in the middle. The CDR3 runs 12 residues. CDR1 and CDR2 (germline): MDHEN, SYDVKM. The CDR3 sequence: CASSLGAVGYTF. The CDR3 DNA follows: TGTGCCAGCAGTTTGGGCGCGGTAGGCTACACCTTC.

The gene calls are TRBV21-1 and TRBJ2-1; no check of the table's D call, TRBD1, against the DNA was made. TRBV21-1 is described as a pseudogene. The CDR3 sequence is 14 residues long. The CDR3 reads CASSKGNGHDEQFF. CDR3 bases: TGTGCCAGCAGCAAAGGTAATGGGCACGATGAGCAGTTCTTC.

The gene calls are TRBV5-4 and TRBJ2-2, with a tentative D call TRBD2 (5 bases). There are 15 residues in the CDR3. CDR1 and CDR2 (germline): SGHNT, YYREEE (reference sequence). V was trimmed by 5 bases and J by 5 bases, leaving 16 bases between them. The CDR3 loop reads CASRGTVSGTGELFF. The CDR3 region has the DNA TGTGCCAGCAGGGGTACGGTTTCGGGGACCGGGGAGCTGTTTTTT.

The V and J genes are TRBV29-1 and TRBJ1-2; possibly TRBD1 for D (5 bases). The CDR3 runs to 12 residues. The germline CDR1 and CDR2 sequences are SQVTM and ANQGSEA. The V end lost 2 bases, the J end lost 4 bases, and 8 bases lay between the germline ends. This chain's CDR3 is CSVELGGYGYTF. As DNA, the CDR3 is TGCAGCGTTGAACTGGGGGGCTATGGCTACACCTTC.

The chain has TRBV2 and TRBJ1-1; no reliable D call. CDR1 is SNHLY, CDR2 FYNNEI, per germline. This CDR3 contains 14 residues. V lost 6 bases to trimming and J lost 1 base, with 12 bases between them. The CDR3 loop is CASSVRGWNTEAFF. The CDR3 DNA follows: TGTGCCAGCAGCGTTAGAGGGTGGAACACTGAAGCTTTCTTT.

The chain uses TRBV7-2 and TRBJ2-7; 9 bases match TRBD1. Germline CDR1 is SGHTA and CDR2 is FQGNSA. V dropped 1 base and J dropped 0; count of bases not matched to a gene: 1. The CDR3 is 15 residues long. In DNA, the CDR3 is TGTGCCAGCAGCTTAGAACAGGGGGCCTCCTACGAGCAGTACTTC. Its protein product is CASSLEQGASYEQYF.

V and J are TRBV30 and TRBJ1-3, with 8 positions matching TRBD1. V lost 8 bases to trimming and J lost 3 bases; unmatched junction nucleotides: 6. CDR1 and CDR2 from the germline V gene are GTSNPN and SVGIG (reference sequence). The CDR3 is 13 amino acids. The CDR3 DNA is TGTGCCGGCGACAGGGGCGATGGAAACACCATATATTTT. It translates to CAGDRGDGNTIYF.

This chain joins TRBV2 and TRBJ2-1, with TRBD2 matching over 9 bases. Germline lookup yields CDR1 SNHLY and CDR2 FYNNEI. Losses at the gene ends were 6 bases for V and 4 bases for J; bases not matched to a gene: 7. This CDR3 is built from 15 residues. The DNA of the CDR3 is TGTGCCAGCAGAGCCGGGACTAGCCCTTACAATGAGCAGTTCTTC. Translating it yields CASRAGTSPYNEQFF.

The chain has TRBV7-2 and TRBJ2-6, with D maybe TRBD2 (5 bases). V lost 7 bases to trimming and J lost 4 bases, with 8 bases between them. The germline gives CDR1 SGHTA, CDR2 FQGNSA. The CDR3 is 13 amino acids. CDR3 in amino acids: CASTPGGANVLTF. CDR3 nucleotides: TGTGCCAGCACCCCGGGGGGGGCCAACGTCCTGACTTTC.

The chain uses TRBV6-5 and TRBJ1-2; D ambiguous. The CDR3 covers 14 residues. Trimming took off 2 bases at V and 4 bases at J, with 11 bases between the two ends. The germline V gene encodes CDR1 MNHEY and CDR2 SVGAGI. The DNA of the CDR3 is TGTGCCAGCAGTTACAATACGGGCAGCTATGGCTACACCTTC. This encodes CASSYNTGSYGYTF.

V and J are TRBV27 and TRBJ1-5, with D unresolved. This CDR3 is 14 amino acids long. Trimming pared 2 bases from V and 0 bases from J, leaving 5 bases between. Germline-derived CDR1 and CDR2 are MNHEY and SMNVEV (reference sequence). The chain's CDR3 is CASSLRFSNQPQHF. CDR3 in DNA: TGTGCCAGCAGTTTACGGTTTAGCAATCAGCCCCAGCATTTT.

V gene TRBV7-6 combines with J gene TRBJ1-2, with a tentative D call TRBD1 (6 bases). CDR1 and CDR2 (germline): SGHVS, FNYEAQ. The length of the CDR3 is 14 residues. Trimming removed 4 bases from V and 1 base from J, with 10 bases in between. The CDR3 region has the DNA TGTGCCAGCAGCTCGGGACACGATAACTATGGCTACACCTTC. Translated, it gives CASSSGHDNYGYTF.

This chain links TRBV6-5 with TRBJ1-2; 10 bases align to TRBD1. With V trimmed by 0 bases and J by 8 bases, 6 bases remained unmatched. The CDR3 length is 15 residues. CDR1 is MNHEY and CDR2 is SVGAGI in the germline V gene. The CDR3 nucleotides read TGTGCCAGCAGTTACTCGAGACAGGGGGCGGCGGGCTACACCTTC. It encodes CASSYSRQGAAGYTF.

V gene TRBV11-2 combines with J gene TRBJ1-4; no firm D call. Germline CDR1 is SGHAT and CDR2 is FQNNGV. The CDR3 length is 14 residues. V gave up 1 base and J gave up 4 bases, with 7 bases separating them. The CDR3 sequence is CASSLVGFNEKLFF. The CDR3, as DNA: TGTGCCAGCAGCTTAGTAGGGTTTAATGAAAAACTGTTTTTT.

The CDR3 DNA follows: TGTGCCAGTACCAAAACCGGCAGAGGGGAGCTGTTTTTT. Translating gives CASTKTGRGELFF. V gene TRBV19 combines with J gene TRBJ2-2; D is undetermined. There are 13 residues in the CDR3. V was cut by 7 bases and J by 8 bases, with 14 bases left in between. Germline V lookup: CDR1 LNHDA, CDR2 SQIVND (reference sequence).

This clone was seen only once. V gene TRBV7-3 combines with J gene TRBJ2-7; 7 nucleotides align to TRBD1. The CDR3 spans 13 residues. Germline CDR1 SGHTA, CDR2 FQGTGA. V trimming: 4 bases; J trimming: 6 bases; junction bases outside the gene matches: 6. As DNA, the CDR3 is TGTGCCAGCAGCTCAGGGGGTAATCTCGAGCAGTACTTC. Encoded protein: CASSSGGNLEQYF.

This clone was recorded once. The CDR3 reads CASSLERNTEAFF. CDR3 DNA: TGTGCCAGCAGCTTAGAACGGAACACTGAAGCTTTCTTT. This chain uses TRBV7-2 with TRBJ1-1; D not resolved. The CDR3 covers 13 residues. The V gene lost 1 base and the J gene lost 1 base, with 4 bases spanning the gap. The germline V gene encodes CDR1 SGHTA and CDR2 FQGNSA.

The chain is built from TRBV5-1 and TRBJ2-7; a possible D gene is TRBD2 (5 bases). This CDR3 spans 16 amino acids. Looked up from germline, CDR1 is SGHRS and CDR2 is YFSETQ. Trimming left V 0 bases short and J 4 bases short, with 17 bases between. CDR3 sequence reads: CASSLASGGSHYEQYF. The CDR3, as DNA: TGCGCCAGCAGCTTGGCCAGTGGCGGGTCTCATTACGAGCAGTACTTC.

V usage is TRBV5-4 and J usage is TRBJ2-7, with D unclear. Germline assignment: CDR1 SGHNT and CDR2 YYREEE (reference sequence). The CDR3 runs to 12 residues. V was trimmed by 4 bases and J by 7 bases, leaving 12 bases between them. CDR3 bases: TGTGCCAGCAGCGAGCAAAGTGGGGAGCAGTACTTC. Translation gives CASSEQSGEQYF.

By share, this clone ranks as medium-sized. The chain couples TRBV4-1 to TRBJ2-7, with D maybe TRBD2 (6 bases). Trimming shortened V by 0 bases and J by 0 bases, and 9 bases separated the two germline ends. There are 15 residues in the CDR3. In germline, CDR1 is MGHRA, CDR2 YSYEKL. The CDR3 sequence: CASSQEEGSSYEQYF. The CDR3 DNA is TGCGCCAGCAGCCAAGAGGAGGGCAGCTCCTACGAGCAGTACTTC.

This chain links TRBV4-3 with TRBJ2-5, with TRBD1 identical over 10 bases. Germline CDR1 LGHNA, CDR2 YSLEER. Trimming cost V 4 bases and J 7 bases; bases outside gene matches: 9. This CDR3 contains 15 residues. DNA for the CDR3: TGCGCCAGCAGCCTGGGACAGGGGAGAGGGGGGACCCAGTACTTC. This sequence encodes CASSLGQGRGGTQYF.